This T cell receptor beta chain was sequenced during a study of shared clonotypes between healthy human individuals. Across the whole study: The cohort comprised a couple of women and a few men. Their ages spanned 18 to 49 years. Points from the study as a whole: Represented genetic and exposure-history diversity was restricted by having few donors.

Only one count was recorded for this clone. What it binds is unknown. A CD45RA+ naive subset and a CD45RA-negative memory subset were split from CD4+ cells. CDR1 MNHNY and CDR2 SVGAGI come from the germline V gene (reference sequence). V lost 9 bases to trimming and J lost 1 base; unmatched junction nucleotides: 6. The CDR3 covers 14 residues. The assay used deep level. The data were produced by immunoSEQ multiplex PCR, yet TCRdb's version contains in-frame clones alone and is incomplete. The sample shows approximately 2,300,000 clones, 80% to 95% of them seen only once. The rearrangement links TRBV6-6 to TRBJ1-1, with 9 bases that match TRBD1. The sequence was collected from a man aged 18 to 29 in good health. Some clones in this sample may be carry-over from other donors' samples. Sequences were obtained from naive CD4+ T cells from PBMCs. Stated subset: CD45RA+ positively selected. CDR3 region: CASTGTGPNTEAFF. The CDR3 bases are TGTGCCAGTACCGGGACAGGGCCGAACACTGAAGCTTTCTTT.